The clone carrying this T cell receptor beta chain was recorded once. The antigen is unknown. The data were obtained in a study of cytomegalovirus exposure and HLA in healthy donors. The V gene's germline CDR1 is LNHNV and CDR2 YYDKDF (reference sequence). The CDR3 has 15 residues. Trimming pared 0 bases from V and 5 bases from J, leaving 11 bases between. Study-level results: In vitro, a few CMV-associated chains proved specific for CMV antigens.

PCR used 60 Vbeta primers and 13 Jbeta primers. The protocol was immunoSEQ multiplex PCR, while the TCRdb copy is restricted to in-frame clones and leaves out a portion. Here the sample spans roughly 150,000 clones, roughly 70% being singletons. This clonotype originated in a woman aged 55-70 years in good health and CMV-seropositive. The V gene is TRBV15, the J gene TRBJ1-5; D may be TRBD1 (6 bases). Sequencing was done on a sample of PBMCs. The CDR3 reads CATSRDPQGHQPQHF. The CDR3 DNA reads as TGTGCCACCAGCAGAGATCCACAGGGACATCAGCCCCAGCATTTT.